This T cell receptor (beta chain) was retrieved from a study of STAT5B mutations in CD4+ large granular lymphocyte leukemia. The method was immunoSEQ multiplex PCR; TCRdb's version includes in-frame clones alone and lacks a portion of them. The repertoire has a few thousand clones, 60% to 85% of them found once; the top ten carry around 90%. Trimming removed 1 base from V and 1 base from J, with 10 bases in between. Germline loops: CDR1 MNHEY, CDR2 SVGAGI. The CDR3 totals 16 residues. The chain is built from TRBV6-5 and TRBJ2-2, with a possible D match to TRBD2 (5 bases). This sequence originates from a woman between 65 and 79 years old with CD4+ T-cell large granular lymphocyte leukemia. The sample consisted of PBMCs. In DNA, the CDR3 is TGTGCCAGCAGTTACTGGGCCCGGGGGAACACCGGGGAGCTGTTTTTT. Its protein is CASSYWARGNTGELFF.